This T cell receptor beta chain was captured in a study of T-cell reconstitution after alpha-beta-depleted transplantation in children. The TCRbeta library incorporated unique molecular identifiers. A single record per CDR3 protein comes from TCRdb applying MiXCR to the PCR reads. The data contain 350,000 to 400,000 distinct CDR3 sequences, about 14% of them singletons. The CDR3 length is 15 residues. Germline CDR1 is SGHTA and CDR2 is FQGNSA. V dropped 5 bases and J dropped 6; count of bases not matched to a gene: 5. Material: PBMCs, obtained from the stem cell graft. This clonotype originated in a human donor who donated a stem cell graft to a child with Fanconi anemia. The chain joins TRBV7-2 to TRBJ2-1, with 12 bases matching TRBD2. The CDR3 spells CASSGGLAGSNEQFF. The DNA for the CDR3 is TGTGCCAGCAGCGGTGGACTAGCGGGGAGCAATGAGCAGTTCTTC.